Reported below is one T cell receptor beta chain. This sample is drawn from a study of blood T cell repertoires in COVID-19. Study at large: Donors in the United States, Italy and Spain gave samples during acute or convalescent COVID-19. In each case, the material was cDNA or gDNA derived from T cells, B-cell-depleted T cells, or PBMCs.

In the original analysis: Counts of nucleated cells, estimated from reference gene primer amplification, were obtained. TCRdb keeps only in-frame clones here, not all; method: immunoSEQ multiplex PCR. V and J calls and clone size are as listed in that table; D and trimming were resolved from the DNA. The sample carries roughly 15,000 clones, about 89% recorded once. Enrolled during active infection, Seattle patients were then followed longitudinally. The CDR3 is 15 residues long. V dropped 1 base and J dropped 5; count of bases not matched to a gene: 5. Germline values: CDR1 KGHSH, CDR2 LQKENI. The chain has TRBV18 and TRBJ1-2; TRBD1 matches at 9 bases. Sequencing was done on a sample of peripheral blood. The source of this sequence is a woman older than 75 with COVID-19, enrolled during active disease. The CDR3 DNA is TGTGCCAGCTCACCACGGGGACAGGGAGGATATGGCTACACCTTC. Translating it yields CASSPRGQGGYGYTF.